This TCR beta chain is drawn from a study of blood T cell repertoires in COVID-19. Study summary: Either two negative PCRs, clearance, or symptom resolution qualified Cohort 3 donors as recovered. PBMCs, B-cell-depleted T cells, or T cells were the source of the cDNA or gDNA that made up the material. The samples span acute and convalescent COVID-19 from the United States, Italy and Spain.

TCRdb's table, derived via immunoSEQ multiplex PCR, lists solely in-frame clones and lacks some. The table shows hundreds of thousands of clones, with 70% to 90% occurring only once. A single count supports this clone. V shed 4 bases and J shed 7 bases, with 13 bases lying between them. Germline CDR1 reads MNHEY; CDR2 reads SVGAGI. This CDR3 spans 13 amino acids. The sequence was obtained from a woman aged 50 to 60 in a cohort exposed to, infected with or recovered from COVID-19 (not recorded which). What was sequenced was PBMCs or T cells enriched from blood (not recorded which). The chain employs TRBV6-5 and TRBJ1-2, with D maybe TRBD1 (6 bases). CDR3 DNA: TGTGCCAGCAGTTTTCAGGGGTACGGTGGCTACACCTTC. Its protein product is CASSFQGYGGYTF.